This TCR beta chain was obtained from a study of cytomegalovirus exposure and HLA in healthy donors. Study-wide background: It was reported in a later analysis that the 100 to 150 validation repertoires used the same platform as the 550 to 850 first-cohort repertoires.

Germline CDR1 and CDR2: SGHTA and FQGNSA. After removal of 5 bases from V and 2 bases from J, the junction contained 5 bases not matched to a gene. This CDR3 contains 15 residues. The study, taken as a whole, reports: The study flagged 150 to 200 TCR beta chains as cytomegalovirus-associated. Reportedly, cytomegalovirus status was diagnosed with high sensitivity and specificity.

The repertoire was sequenced with immunoSEQ multiplex PCR; TCRdb's copy has only in-frame clones and lacks some. The table records some 200,000 clones, approximately 89% of them present only once. About this clone: The antigen is undetermined.

The sample consisted of PBMCs. This chain connects TRBV7-2 to TRBJ2-7; 11 bases line up with TRBD2. This receptor was identified in a man aged 25-45 years in good health and CMV-seropositive. The CDR3 loop reads CASSPLAGVTYEQYF. The CDR3, as DNA: TGTGCCAGCAGCCCACTAGCGGGGGTAACCTACGAGCAGTACTTC.